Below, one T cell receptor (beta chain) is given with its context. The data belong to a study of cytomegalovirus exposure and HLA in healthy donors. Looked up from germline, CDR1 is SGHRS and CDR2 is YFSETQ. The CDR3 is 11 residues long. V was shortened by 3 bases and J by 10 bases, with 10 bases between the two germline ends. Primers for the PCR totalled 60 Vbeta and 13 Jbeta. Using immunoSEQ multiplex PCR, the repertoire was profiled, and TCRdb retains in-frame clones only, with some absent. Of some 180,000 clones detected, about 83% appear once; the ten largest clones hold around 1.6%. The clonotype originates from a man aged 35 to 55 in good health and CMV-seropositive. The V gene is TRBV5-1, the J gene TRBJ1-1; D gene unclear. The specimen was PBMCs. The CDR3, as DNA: TGCGCCAGCAGCTCGTCAGAAATAGCTTTCTTT. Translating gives CASSSSEIAFF.